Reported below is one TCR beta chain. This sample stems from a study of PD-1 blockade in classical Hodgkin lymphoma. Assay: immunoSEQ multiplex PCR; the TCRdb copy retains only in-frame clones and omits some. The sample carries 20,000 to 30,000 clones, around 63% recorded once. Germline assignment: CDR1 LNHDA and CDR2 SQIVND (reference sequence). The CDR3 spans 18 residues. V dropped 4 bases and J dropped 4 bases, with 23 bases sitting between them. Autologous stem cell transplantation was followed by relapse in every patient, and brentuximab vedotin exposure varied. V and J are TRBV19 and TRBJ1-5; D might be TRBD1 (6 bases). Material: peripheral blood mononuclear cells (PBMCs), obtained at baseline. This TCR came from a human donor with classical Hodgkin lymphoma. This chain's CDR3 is CASSTPGQPVSWNQPQHF. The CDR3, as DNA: TGTGCCAGTAGTACGCCGGGACAACCCGTTTCTTGGAATCAGCCCCAGCATTTT.